These 18 T cell receptor beta chains originate from one sample sequenced in a study of blood T cells in healthy people across ages. It was with a sample-barcoded 5' primer and a J-beta primer mix that a second PCR of roughly 7 to 11 cycles was run. A single record per CDR3 protein comes from TCRdb applying MiXCR to the 5' RACE reads. The sample yields about a million distinct CDR3 sequences, more than 30% seen once. Specimen: blood. These receptors were taken from a man between 18 and 29 years old in good health.

The chain couples TRBV29-1 to TRBJ2-3, with 10 bases that match TRBD2. The germline V gene encodes CDR1 SQVTM and CDR2 ANQGSEA. The V segment lost 4 bases and the J segment 2 bases; nucleotides outside the gene matches: 6. This CDR3 is 15 amino acids long. The CDR3 DNA reads TGCAGCGTTGTTATCAGCGGGGGGGCCACAGATACGCAGTATTTT. As protein: CSVVISGGATDTQYF.

V gene TRBV20-1 combines with J gene TRBJ2-7; 8 bases align to TRBD1. The germline gives CDR1 DFQATT, CDR2 SNEGSKA (reference sequence). This CDR3 is 13 amino acids long. J gave up 4 bases and V 3 bases, and 5 bases lay outside the gene matches. CDR3 bases: TGCAGTGCTAGGCGGACAGGGATTTACGAGCAGTACTTC. This sequence encodes CSARRTGIYEQYF.

CDR3 loop: CASSQAPSGGYNEQFF. Here the CDR3 DNA reads TGCGCCAGCAGCCAAGCTCCTAGCGGGGGATACAATGAGCAGTTCTTC. The chain couples TRBV4-1 to TRBJ2-1; 10 bases line up with TRBD2. The CDR3 extends over 16 amino acids. Germline V gives CDR1 MGHRA, CDR2 YSYEKL. With V trimmed by 1 base and J by 4 bases, 4 bases remained unmatched.

The rearrangement links TRBV10-2 to TRBJ2-7; 9 bases map to TRBD1. The CDR3 covers 13 residues. CDR1 is WSHSY, CDR2 SAAADI, per germline. V was pared by 9 bases and J by 3 bases, with 6 bases of the junction left unmatched. CDR3 nucleotides: TGCGCCAGTGGACAGGGGACCCTCTACGAGCAGTACTTC. It yields the protein CASGQGTLYEQYF.

Comment on this clonotype: An end of the junction does not agree with germline; a read error may underlie this. This chain uses TRBV20-1 with TRBJ2-2, with a weak D call TRBD2 (6 bases). Germline-derived CDR1 and CDR2 are DFQATT and SNEGSKA (reference sequence). The CDR3 length is 12 residues. CDR3 amino acids: CSARVHTGGLFF. Here the CDR3 DNA reads TGCAGTGCTAGAGTGCACACCGGGGGGCTGTTTTTT.

V usage is TRBV20-1 and J usage is TRBJ2-7; tentative D call: TRBD2 (6 bases). The germline V gene has CDR1 DFQATT and CDR2 SNEGSKA (reference sequence). The CDR3 is made up of 13 amino acids. V shed 5 bases and J shed 2 bases, with 13 bases lying between them. CDR3 coding DNA: TGCAGTGCTTTTAGCGGTACGACCTACGAGCAGTACTTC. Its translation: CSAFSGTTYEQYF.

The chain links TRBV29-1 to TRBJ1-2; 8 bases line up with TRBD1. The CDR3 has 15 residues. J lost 4 bases, V lost 1 base, and 8 bases had no gene match. The germline CDR1 and CDR2 sequences are SQVTM and ANQGSEA. The CDR3 protein is CSVEAPDREGYGYTF. The CDR3 coding sequence is TGCAGCGTTGAAGCCCCGGACAGGGAGGGCTATGGCTACACCTTC.

In its sample, this clonotype was seen many times. The genes are TRBV7-2 and TRBJ1-1; D gene ambiguous. CDR1 is SGHTA, CDR2 FQGNSA, per germline. V was trimmed by 1 base and J by 3 bases, leaving 3 bases between them. This CDR3 comprises 12 residues. The CDR3 loop reads CASSLGYTEAFF. CDR3 sequence (DNA): TGTGCCAGCAGCTTAGGGTACACTGAAGCTTTCTTT.

Only a few counts were recorded for this clonotype. The chain employs TRBV6-4 and TRBJ2-1; D might be TRBD1 (5 bases). The germline V gene has CDR1 MRHNA and CDR2 SNTAGT. This CDR3 region has 11 residues. Deletions cut 3 bases from V and 13 bases from J, with 10 bases between. The CDR3 sequence: CASSEGQVQFF. The CDR3 DNA follows: TGTGCCAGCAGTGAGGGGCAGGTCCAGTTCTTC.

This clonotype was recorded only once. This chain links TRBV12-3 or TRBV12-4 with TRBJ2-3; 7 bases are a match to TRBD2. This CDR3 has 19 amino acids. V was clipped by 3 bases and J by 0 bases; unmatched bases: 15. This CDR3 is CASSLGRGGGSLSTDTQYF. CDR3 sequence (DNA): TGTGCCAGCAGTTTGGGCCGCGGCGGGGGTTCACTAAGCACAGATACGCAGTATTTT.

This chain uses TRBV7-9 with TRBJ2-1, with D possibly being TRBD2 (5 bases). This CDR3 is 14 amino acids long. The V gene's germline CDR1 is SEHNR and CDR2 FQNEAQ (reference sequence). V dropped 4 bases and J dropped 3 bases, with 10 bases sitting between them. The CDR3 region has the DNA TGTGCCAGCAGCTCAGAAGGACTCTACAATGAGCAGTTCTTC. Its protein product is CASSSEGLYNEQFF.

To note about this clonotype: One end of the junction is discordant with germline, which a read error may explain. This chain uses TRBV4-3 with TRBJ1-4, with unresolved D. The CDR3 is made up of 16 amino acids. Germline loops: CDR1 LGHNA, CDR2 YSLEER. The CDR3 is CARSQLPGTTNEKLFF. CDR3 nucleotide sequence: TGCGCCCGCAGCCAACTTCCGGGAACCACTAATGAAAAACTGTTTTTT.

The V gene is TRBV6-6, the J gene TRBJ1-3; D gene uncertain. The CDR3 extends over 13 amino acids. CDR1 and CDR2 (germline): MNHNY, SVGAGI (reference sequence). Trimming stripped 2 bases from V and 4 bases from J, with 6 bases between. The CDR3 bases are TGTGCCAGCAGTTACGACGGGGGAAACACCATATATTTT. The encoded protein is CASSYDGGNTIYF.

The rearrangement links TRBV14 to TRBJ2-1; 11 bases fit TRBD2. V shed 6 bases, J shed 7 bases, and the junction held 11 bases outside the gene matches. Germline-derived CDR1 and CDR2 are SGHDN and FVKESK. The CDR3 spans 16 residues. The DNA of the CDR3 is TGTGCCAGCAGTTATAATACCAGGACTAGCGGGAATGAGCAGTTCTTC. It codes for CASSYNTRTSGNEQFF.

The sample holds a few counts of this clonotype. This chain links TRBV6-2 or TRBV6-3 with TRBJ2-7; a possible D gene is TRBD2 (6 bases). V was clipped by 3 bases and J by 4 bases, with 25 bases between them. The length of the CDR3 is 18 residues. Per germline, CDR1 MNHEY and CDR2 SVGEGT. CDR3 DNA: TGTGCCAGCAGTTATTCGGGGACTTCTCTGAATGGGGTGTACGAGCAGTACTTC. It specifies CASSYSGTSLNGVYEQYF.

This chain connects TRBV4-3 to TRBJ1-2, with D maybe TRBD1 (5 bases). The CDR3 length is 15 residues. Per germline, CDR1 LGHNA and CDR2 YSLEER. Trimming shortened V by 1 base and J by 2 bases, and 11 bases separated the two germline ends. CDR3 nucleotide sequence: TGCGCCAGCAGCCAAGGTTTAGGGGCGAACTATGGCTACACCTTC. It encodes CASSQGLGANYGYTF.

This clonotype was found a few times. V gene TRBV7-9 combines with J gene TRBJ1-1; TRBD1 is a possible D gene (5 bases). Germline V gene data show CDR1 as SEHNR and CDR2 as FQNEAQ (reference sequence). The V gene lost 9 bases and the J gene lost 4 bases, with 12 bases spanning the gap. CDR3 size: 12 residues. CDR3 in amino acids: CASSGAGTEAFF. CDR3 nucleotides: TGTGCCAGTAGTGGGGCAGGCACTGAAGCTTTCTTT. The full variable domain, rest sourced from reference TRBV7-9 and TRBJ1-1, is DTGVSQNPRHKITKRGQNVTFRCDPISEHNRLYWYRQTLGQGPEFLTYFQNEAQLEKSRLLSDRFSAERPKGSFSTLEIQRTEQGDSAMYLCASSGAGTEAFFGQGTRLTVV.

This clonotype has just a few counts. V gene TRBV6-1 combines with J gene TRBJ2-7, with TRBD1 matching 10 bases. V lost 1 base and J lost 5; bases outside the gene matches: 5. The CDR3 runs 15 residues. From germline, CDR1 is MNHNS and CDR2 SASEGT. The CDR3 DNA reads as TGTGCCAGCAGTGAAGGGCAAGGACAGGGGGACGAGCAGTACTTC. Amino acids: CASSEGQGQGDEQYF.